This is a list of T cell receptor beta chains from one sample in a study of identical twins. From the 5' RACE reads, TCRdb called clonotypes with MiXCR, one entry per CDR3 protein. The data show roughly 700,000 distinct CDR3 sequences, less than 10% seen once. This sample also appeared in a second study, on yellow fever vaccine responses in identical twins.

Sequencing was done on a sample of PBMCs. Receptors originate from a woman between 18 and 29 years old in good health. Both conserved end residues are part of each CDR3. A D gene is named only where the DNA matches it firmly. Clone size is stated in some rows and not others, as once, few, many or a class when expanded.

clone size: NA; CDR3 length: 15; J gene: TRBJ1-2; D gene: TRBD1; V gene: TRBV6-1; CDR3 protein: CASSTGQGGAYGYTF
clone size: few; CDR3 length: 16; J gene: TRBJ2-2; D gene: NA; V gene: TRBV7-3; CDR3 protein: CASSLSPVADYGELFF
clone size: many; CDR3 length: 14; J gene: TRBJ2-5; D gene: TRBD2; V gene: TRBV29-1; CDR3 protein: CSVGLAGGQETQYF
clone size: NA; CDR3 length: 11; J gene: TRBJ1-1; D gene: NA; V gene: TRBV28; CDR3 protein: CASSRLSQPFF
clone size: NA; CDR3 length: 14; J gene: TRBJ2-7; D gene: TRBD1; V gene: TRBV28; CDR3 protein: CASSTGQGALEQYF
clone size: NA; CDR3 length: 18; J gene: TRBJ1-4; D gene: NA; V gene: TRBV28; CDR3 protein: CASSLGWVIGATNEKLFF
clone size: NA; CDR3 length: 16; J gene: TRBJ1-5; D gene: TRBD1; V gene: TRBV20-1; CDR3 protein: CSARQDREPSNQPQHF
clone size: many; CDR3 length: 12; J gene: TRBJ2-1; D gene: NA; V gene: TRBV29-1; CDR3 protein: CSVEKQRNEQFF
clone size: NA; CDR3 length: 15; J gene: TRBJ1-1; D gene: TRBD1; V gene: TRBV6-5; CDR3 protein: CASSYRTGRGTEAFF
clone size: NA; CDR3 length: 20; J gene: TRBJ2-3; D gene: TRBD2; V gene: TRBV28; CDR3 protein: CASSSFYPGGTPPLTDTQYF
clone size: NA; CDR3 length: 16; J gene: TRBJ1-2; D gene: NA; V gene: TRBV25-1; CDR3 protein: CASSEWGRETNYGYTF
clone size: NA; CDR3 length: 19; J gene: TRBJ2-2; D gene: NA; V gene: TRBV7-8; CDR3 protein: CASSALGRGAGQNTGELFF
clone size: few; CDR3 length: 15; J gene: TRBJ2-1; D gene: NA; V gene: TRBV10-3; CDR3 protein: CAISESGSAYNEQFF
clone size: NA; CDR3 length: 13; J gene: TRBJ1-2; D gene: NA; V gene: TRBV9; CDR3 protein: CASSSRAKNGYTF